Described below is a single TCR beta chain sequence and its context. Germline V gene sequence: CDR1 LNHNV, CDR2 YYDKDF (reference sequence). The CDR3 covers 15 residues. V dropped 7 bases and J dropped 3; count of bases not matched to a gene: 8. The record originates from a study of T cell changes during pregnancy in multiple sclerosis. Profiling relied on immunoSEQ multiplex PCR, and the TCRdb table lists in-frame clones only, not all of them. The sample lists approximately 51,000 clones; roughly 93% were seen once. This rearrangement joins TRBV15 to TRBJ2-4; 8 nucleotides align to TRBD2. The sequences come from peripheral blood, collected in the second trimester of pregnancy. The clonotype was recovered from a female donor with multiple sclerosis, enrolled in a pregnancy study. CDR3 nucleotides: TGTGCCACCAACCGCGGGGGGATAATCAAAAACATTCAGTACTTC. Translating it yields CATNRGGIIKNIQYF.